This T cell receptor (beta chain) was identified in a study of cytomegalovirus exposure and HLA in healthy donors. CDR3 length: 16 residues. The V and J ends lost 11 bases and 4 bases, in that order; junction bases with no gene match: 18. Germline V gives CDR1 LNHDA, CDR2 SQIVND (reference sequence). Measured with immunoSEQ multiplex PCR; TCRdb has only the in-frame clones, and not every one. The sample gives 150,000 to 200,000 clones, roughly 83% of which show up once; more than 1.1% is in the top ten. Sequenced material: PBMCs. This chain uses TRBV19 with TRBJ1-1; the match to TRBD1 covers 8 bases. This receptor was obtained from a woman aged 18 to 35 in good health and CMV-seronegative. CDR3 residues: CASLETNRGIATEAFF. DNA for the CDR3: TGTGCCTCCCTAGAGACCAACAGGGGGATTGCCACTGAAGCTTTCTTT.